Listed below are T cell receptor beta chains from one sample, sequenced in a study of identical twins. TCRdb re-called the 5' RACE reads with MiXCR, one entry per CDR3 protein. The repertoire consists of about 660,000 distinct CDR3 sequences, with more than 6.5% occurring once and the leading ten covering approximately 0.94%. This sample was also put to use in a study of yellow fever vaccine responses in identical twins.

Sequencing used PBMCs. The receptor source for this set is a woman aged 18 to 35 in good health. CDR3s include the opening cysteine and the closing phenylalanine or tryptophan. Fields, in order: V gene, clone size, J gene, D gene, CDR3 protein, CDR3 DNA. D genes are given only for firm matches. Expanded clones are given a class, and other clones once, few, many or no size at all.

>TRBV10-3|many|TRBJ2-3|.
CATTRQPPTDTQYF
TGTGCCACCACCCGACAGCCACCCACAGATACGCAGTATTTT
>TRBV28|.|TRBJ2-7|.
CASRGTGIDEQYF
TGTGCCAGCAGGGGTACAGGGATCGACGAGCAGTACTTC
>TRBV20-1|few|TRBJ2-3|TRBD2
CSASPPGSGRDTDTQYF
TGCAGTGCTTCACCCCCTGGTAGCGGGAGGGACACAGATACGCAGTATTTT
>TRBV5-6|many|TRBJ2-2|TRBD2
CASSLDRRAGMTGELFF
TGTGCCAGCAGCTTGGACAGAAGAGCGGGAATGACCGGGGAGCTGTTTTTT
>TRBV12-3/TRBV12-4|.|TRBJ1-4|.
CASTPYGGEKLFF
TGTGCCAGCACCCCGTACGGAGGGGAAAAACTGTTTTTT
>TRBV18|.|TRBJ2-7|TRBD1
CASSRQGSLDYEQYF
TGTGCCAGCTCGCGACAGGGTAGTTTGGACTACGAGCAGTACTTC
>TRBV7-6|.|TRBJ1-3|.
CASSLAPQSSGNTIYF
TGTGCCAGCAGCTTAGCACCACAGAGCTCTGGAAACACCATATATTTT
>TRBV29-1|.|TRBJ1-1|.
CSVEDRGKNTEAFF
TGCAGCGTTGAAGATCGAGGAAAGAACACTGAAGCTTTCTTT
>TRBV7-2|many|TRBJ2-3|TRBD2
CASSLRTRADTQYF
TGTGCCAGCAGCCTCAGGACTAGAGCAGATACGCAGTATTTT
>TRBV12-3/TRBV12-4|many|TRBJ1-6|.
CASSLMGDSPLHF
TGTGCCAGCAGTTTGATGGGTGATTCACCCCTCCACTTT